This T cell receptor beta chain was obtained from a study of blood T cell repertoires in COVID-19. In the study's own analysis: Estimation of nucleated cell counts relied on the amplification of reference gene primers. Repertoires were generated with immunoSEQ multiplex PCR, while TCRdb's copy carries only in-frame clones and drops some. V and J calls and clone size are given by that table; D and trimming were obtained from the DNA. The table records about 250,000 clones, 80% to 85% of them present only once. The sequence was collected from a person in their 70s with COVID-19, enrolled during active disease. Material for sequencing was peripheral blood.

CDR3 in amino acids: CASSSGTSGNTIYF. Written as DNA, the CDR3 is TGTGCCAGCTCTAGTGGTACCTCTGGAAACACCATATATTTT. The chain carries TRBV18 and TRBJ1-3; unclear D gene. The germline gives CDR1 KGHSH, CDR2 LQKENI. V was pared by 6 bases and J by 0 bases, with 9 bases between. The CDR3 runs 14 residues.